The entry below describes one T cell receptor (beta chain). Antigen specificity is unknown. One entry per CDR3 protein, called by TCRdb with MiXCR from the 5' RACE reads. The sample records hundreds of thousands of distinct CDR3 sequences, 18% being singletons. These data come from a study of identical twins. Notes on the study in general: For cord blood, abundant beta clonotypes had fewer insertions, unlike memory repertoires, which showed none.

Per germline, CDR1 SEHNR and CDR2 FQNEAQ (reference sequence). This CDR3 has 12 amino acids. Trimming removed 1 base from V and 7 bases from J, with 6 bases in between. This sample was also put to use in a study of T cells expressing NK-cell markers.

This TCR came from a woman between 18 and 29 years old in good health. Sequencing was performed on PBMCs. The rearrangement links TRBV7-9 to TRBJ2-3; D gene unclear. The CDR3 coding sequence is TGTGCCAGCAGCTTAGTCTCCAATACGCAGTATTTT. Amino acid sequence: CASSLVSNTQYF.